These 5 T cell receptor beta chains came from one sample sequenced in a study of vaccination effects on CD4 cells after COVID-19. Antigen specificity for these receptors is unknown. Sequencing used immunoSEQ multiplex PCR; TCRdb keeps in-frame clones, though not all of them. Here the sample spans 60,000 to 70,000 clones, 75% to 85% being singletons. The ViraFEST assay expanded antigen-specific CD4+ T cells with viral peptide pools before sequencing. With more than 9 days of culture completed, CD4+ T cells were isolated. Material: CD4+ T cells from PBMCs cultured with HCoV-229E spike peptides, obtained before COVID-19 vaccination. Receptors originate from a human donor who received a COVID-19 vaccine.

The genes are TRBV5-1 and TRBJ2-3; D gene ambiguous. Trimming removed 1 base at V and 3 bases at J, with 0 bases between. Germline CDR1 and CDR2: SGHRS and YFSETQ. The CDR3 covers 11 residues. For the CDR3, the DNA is TGCGCCAGCAGCTTGACAGATACGCAGTATTTT. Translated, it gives CASSLTDTQYF.

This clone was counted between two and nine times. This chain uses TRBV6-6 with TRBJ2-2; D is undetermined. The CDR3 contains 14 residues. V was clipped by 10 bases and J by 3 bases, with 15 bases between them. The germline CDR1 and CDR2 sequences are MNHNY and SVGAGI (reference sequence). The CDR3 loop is CATLYYSDTGELFF. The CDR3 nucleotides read TGTGCCACCTTATATTACAGTGACACCGGGGAGCTGTTTTTT.

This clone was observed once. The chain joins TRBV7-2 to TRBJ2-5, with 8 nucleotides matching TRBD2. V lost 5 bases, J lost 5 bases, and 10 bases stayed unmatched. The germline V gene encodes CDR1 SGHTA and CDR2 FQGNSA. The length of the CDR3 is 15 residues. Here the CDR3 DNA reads TGTGCCAGCAGCCCCCAGGGACTAGGAGGGGAGACCCAGTACTTC. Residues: CASSPQGLGGETQYF.

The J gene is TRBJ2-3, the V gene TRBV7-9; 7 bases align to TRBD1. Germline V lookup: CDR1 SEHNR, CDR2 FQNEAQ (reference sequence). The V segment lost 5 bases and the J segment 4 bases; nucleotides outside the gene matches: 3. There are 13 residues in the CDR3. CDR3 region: CASSLQGADTQYF. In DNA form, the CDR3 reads TGTGCCAGCAGCCTTCAGGGGGCAGATACGCAGTATTTT.

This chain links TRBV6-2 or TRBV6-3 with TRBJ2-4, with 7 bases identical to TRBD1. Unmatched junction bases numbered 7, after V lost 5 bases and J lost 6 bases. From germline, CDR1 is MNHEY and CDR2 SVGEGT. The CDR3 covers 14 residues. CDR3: CASSLGTGVNIQYF. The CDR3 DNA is TGTGCCAGCAGTCTGGGAACAGGGGTAAACATTCAGTACTTC.